This T cell receptor (beta chain) originates from a study of regulatory dendritic cells for organ transplantation. Naive CD45RA+ and memory CD45RO+ CD4+ or CD8+ T cells were FACS-sorted. In its sample, this clone was seen once. Its antigen is still unknown. Overall study results and limits: Between individuals, the alloreactive memory CD8+ T cell pool differed considerably. Regulatory dendritic cells appeared to expand memory CD8+ clones less than mature ones. Memory T cells were less diverse than naive, with memory CD8+ most oligoclonal.

Data came from immunoSEQ multiplex PCR; TCRdb stores just in-frame clones and leaves some out. Of approximately 35,000 clones in the sample, roughly nine tenths were seen once. This TCR was recovered from a human donor in good health. Specimen: naive CD4+ T cells from blood. Subset: CD45RA+ naive T cells.

CDR3 region: CASSPSGGGGDTGELFF. CDR3 nucleotide sequence: TGTGCCAGCAGTCCTAGCGGGGGCGGAGGGGACACCGGGGAGCTGTTTTTT. The V gene is TRBV7-3, the J gene TRBJ2-2, with 10 bases aligning to TRBD2. The CDR3 spans 17 residues. Germline CDR1 reads SGHTA; CDR2 reads FQGTGA. After removal of 6 bases from V and 3 bases from J, the junction contained 10 bases not matched to a gene.